This TCR beta chain was captured by sequencing in a study of shared clonotypes between healthy human individuals. Study-level information: The plates for each donor numbered three CD4 naive, three CD4 memory, two CD8 naive and one CD8 memory.

Germline CDR1 and CDR2: SGHTA and FQGTGA. V lost 5 bases, J lost 1 base, and 9 bases lay in between. The CDR3 is 15 amino acids. General study findings and limits: Non-shared clonotypes were found to have lower generation probabilities than the clonotypes that were shared by all four of the sorted-subset donors.

Samples underwent the assay at deep level. Several immunoSEQ plates received, in even portions, the genomic DNA of each subset. Sequencing was performed with immunoSEQ multiplex PCR; in TCRdb, only in-frame clones are kept and a portion is missing. The sample yields 2 million to 2.5 million clones, about 92% seen once. Remarks on this clone: The antigen is not known.

The rearrangement uses TRBV7-3 and TRBJ2-6, with a possible D match to TRBD1 (5 bases). Input material: naive CD4+ T cells from PBMCs. Subset of the sample: CD45RA+ positively selected. The origin of this receptor is a man aged 18-30 years in good health. Some clones in this sample may be carry-over from other donors' samples. This CDR3 reads CASSPRQSGANVLTF. The CDR3 DNA reads TGTGCCAGCAGCCCCAGACAGTCTGGGGCCAACGTCCTGACTTTC. Drawing the rest from reference TRBV7-3 and TRBJ2-6, the complete variable domain is GAGVSQTPSNKVTEKGKYVELRCDPISGHTALYWYRQSLGQGPEFLIYFQGTGAADDSGLPNDRFFAVRPEGSVSTLKIQRTERGDSAVYLCASSPRQSGANVLTFGAGSRLTVL.